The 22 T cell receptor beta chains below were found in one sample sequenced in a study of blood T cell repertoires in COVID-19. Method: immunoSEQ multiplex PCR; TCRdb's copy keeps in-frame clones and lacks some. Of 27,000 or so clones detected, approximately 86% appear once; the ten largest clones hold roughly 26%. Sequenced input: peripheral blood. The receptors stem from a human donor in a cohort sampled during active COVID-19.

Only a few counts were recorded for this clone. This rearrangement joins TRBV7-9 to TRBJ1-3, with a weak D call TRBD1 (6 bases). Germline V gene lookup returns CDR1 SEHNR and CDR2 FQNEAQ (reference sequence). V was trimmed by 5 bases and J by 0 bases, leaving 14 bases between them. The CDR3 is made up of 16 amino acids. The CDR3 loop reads CASSQQGLDSGNTIYF. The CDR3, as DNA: TGTGCCAGCAGCCAACAGGGCCTAGACTCTGGAAACACCATATATTTT.

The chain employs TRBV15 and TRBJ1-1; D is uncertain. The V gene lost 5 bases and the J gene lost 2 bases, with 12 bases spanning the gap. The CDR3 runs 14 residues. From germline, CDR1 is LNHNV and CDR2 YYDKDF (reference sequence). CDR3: CATSPGWRNTEAFF. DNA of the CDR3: TGTGCCACCAGCCCGGGTTGGCGAAACACTGAAGCTTTCTTT.

The CDR3 here is CASSLTGAEGYTF. CDR3 coding DNA: TGTGCCAGCAGCTTAACAGGGGCGGAAGGCTACACCTTC. This chain joins TRBV7-3 and TRBJ1-2, with D possibly being TRBD1 (5 bases). Germline assignment: CDR1 SGHTA and CDR2 FQGTGA. The CDR3 is 13 amino acids. Trimming took 0 bases from V and 8 from J, leaving 10 bases between them.

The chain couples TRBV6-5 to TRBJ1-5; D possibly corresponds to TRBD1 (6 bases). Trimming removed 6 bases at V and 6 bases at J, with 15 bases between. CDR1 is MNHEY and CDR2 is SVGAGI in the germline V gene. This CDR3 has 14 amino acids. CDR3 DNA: TGTGCCAGCAGCCGCAACAGGGAGCTTCAGCCCCAGCATTTT. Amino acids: CASSRNRELQPQHF.

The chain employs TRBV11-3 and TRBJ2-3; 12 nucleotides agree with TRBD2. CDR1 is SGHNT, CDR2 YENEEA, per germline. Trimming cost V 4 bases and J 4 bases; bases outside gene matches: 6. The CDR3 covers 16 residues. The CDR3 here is CASSSGTSGLADTQYF. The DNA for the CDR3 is TGTGCCAGCAGCTCAGGGACTAGCGGGCTCGCAGATACGCAGTATTTT.

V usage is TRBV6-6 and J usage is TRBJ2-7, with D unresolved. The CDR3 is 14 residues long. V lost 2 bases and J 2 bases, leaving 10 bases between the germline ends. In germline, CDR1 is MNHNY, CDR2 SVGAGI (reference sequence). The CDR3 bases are TGTGCCAGCAGTTACGCGAAGAGAACCTACGAGCAGTACTTC. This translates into CASSYAKRTYEQYF.

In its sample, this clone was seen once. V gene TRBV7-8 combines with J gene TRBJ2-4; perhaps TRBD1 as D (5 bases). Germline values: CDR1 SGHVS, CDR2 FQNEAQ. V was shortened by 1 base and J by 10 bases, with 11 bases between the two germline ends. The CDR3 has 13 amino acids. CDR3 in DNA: TGTGCCAGCAGCTTAGTTCGTTCAGGGATTCAGTACTTC. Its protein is CASSLVRSGIQYF.

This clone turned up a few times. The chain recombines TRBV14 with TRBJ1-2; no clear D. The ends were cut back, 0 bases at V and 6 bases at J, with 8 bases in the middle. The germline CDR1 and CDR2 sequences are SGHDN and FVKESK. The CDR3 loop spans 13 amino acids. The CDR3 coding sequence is TGTGCCAGCAGCCAAGATGAGGGAGATGGCTACACCTTC. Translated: CASSQDEGDGYTF.

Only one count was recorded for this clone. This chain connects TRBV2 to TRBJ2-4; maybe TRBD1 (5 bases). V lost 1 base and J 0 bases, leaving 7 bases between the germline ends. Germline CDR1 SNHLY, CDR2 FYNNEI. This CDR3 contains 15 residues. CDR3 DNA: TGTGCCAGCAGTGAAGTAGGGGTAGCCAAAAACATTCAGTACTTC. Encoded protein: CASSEVGVAKNIQYF.

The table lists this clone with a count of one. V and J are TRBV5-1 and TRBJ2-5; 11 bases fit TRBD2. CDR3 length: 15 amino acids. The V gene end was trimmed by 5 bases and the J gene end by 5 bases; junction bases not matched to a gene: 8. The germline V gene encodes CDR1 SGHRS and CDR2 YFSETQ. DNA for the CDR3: TGCGCCAGCAGACTTAGCGGGGGGGCTTGGGAGACCCAGTACTTC. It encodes CASRLSGGAWETQYF.

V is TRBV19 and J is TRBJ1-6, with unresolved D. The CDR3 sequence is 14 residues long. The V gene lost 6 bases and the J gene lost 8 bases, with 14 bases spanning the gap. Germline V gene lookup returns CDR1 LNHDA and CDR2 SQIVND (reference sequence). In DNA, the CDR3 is TGTGCCAGTAGCAGGCCGGGAACCGATTCACCCCTCCACTTT. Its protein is CASSRPGTDSPLHF.

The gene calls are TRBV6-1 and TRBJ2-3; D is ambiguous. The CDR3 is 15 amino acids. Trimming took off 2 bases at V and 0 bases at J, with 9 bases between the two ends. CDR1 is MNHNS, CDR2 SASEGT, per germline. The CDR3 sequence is CASSEYRQSTDTQYF. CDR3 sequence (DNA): TGTGCCAGCAGTGAATATCGACAAAGCACAGATACGCAGTATTTT.

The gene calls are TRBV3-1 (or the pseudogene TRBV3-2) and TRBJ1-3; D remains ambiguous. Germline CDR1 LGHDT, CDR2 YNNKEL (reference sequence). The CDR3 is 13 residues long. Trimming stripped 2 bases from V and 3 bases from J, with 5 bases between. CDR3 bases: TGTGCCAGCAGCCAAACGGGTGGAAACACCATATATTTT. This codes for CASSQTGGNTIYF.

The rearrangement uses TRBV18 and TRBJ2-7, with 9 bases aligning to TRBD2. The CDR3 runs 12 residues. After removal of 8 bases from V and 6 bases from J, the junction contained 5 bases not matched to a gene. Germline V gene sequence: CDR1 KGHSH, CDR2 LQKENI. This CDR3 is CASAGGPREQYF. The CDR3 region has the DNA TGTGCCAGCGCGGGGGGGCCCCGCGAGCAGTACTTC.

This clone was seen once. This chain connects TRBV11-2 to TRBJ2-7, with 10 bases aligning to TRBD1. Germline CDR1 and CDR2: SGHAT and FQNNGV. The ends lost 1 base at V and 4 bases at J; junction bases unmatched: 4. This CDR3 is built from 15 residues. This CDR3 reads CASSLAPGQGYEQYF. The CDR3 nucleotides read TGTGCCAGCAGCTTAGCGCCGGGACAGGGGTACGAGCAGTACTTC.

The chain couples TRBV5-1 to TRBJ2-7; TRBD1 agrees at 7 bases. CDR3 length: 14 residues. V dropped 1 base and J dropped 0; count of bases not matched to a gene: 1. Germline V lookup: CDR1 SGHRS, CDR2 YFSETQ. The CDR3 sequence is CASSLWDSSYEQYF. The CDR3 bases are TGCGCCAGCAGCTTGTGGGACAGCTCCTACGAGCAGTACTTC.

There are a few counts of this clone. The CDR3 reads CASSEQAVNEQYF. As DNA, the CDR3 is TGCGCCAGCAGTGAACAGGCCGTCAACGAGCAGTACTTC. This chain uses TRBV5-1 with TRBJ2-7, with a possible D match to TRBD1 (5 bases). CDR1 SGHRS and CDR2 YFSETQ come from the germline V gene. V was pared by 5 bases and J by 5 bases, with 14 bases between. The CDR3 length is 13 residues.

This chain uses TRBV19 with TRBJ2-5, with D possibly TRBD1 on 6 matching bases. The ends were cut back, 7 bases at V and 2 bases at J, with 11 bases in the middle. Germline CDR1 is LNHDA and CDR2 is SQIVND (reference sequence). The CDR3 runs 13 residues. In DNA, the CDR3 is TGTGCCAGTACCACGAGGGGGCAAGAGACCCAGTACTTC. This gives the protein CASTTRGQETQYF.

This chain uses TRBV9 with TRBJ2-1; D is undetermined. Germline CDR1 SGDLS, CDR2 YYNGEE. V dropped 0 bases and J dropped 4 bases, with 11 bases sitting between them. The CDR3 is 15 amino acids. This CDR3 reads CASSVGTLLYNEQFF. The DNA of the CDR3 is TGTGCCAGCAGCGTAGGCACGCTCCTATACAATGAGCAGTTCTTC.

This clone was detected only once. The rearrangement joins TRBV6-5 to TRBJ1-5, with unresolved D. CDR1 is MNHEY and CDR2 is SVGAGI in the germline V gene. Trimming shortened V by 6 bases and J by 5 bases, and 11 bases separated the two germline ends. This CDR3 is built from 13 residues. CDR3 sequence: CASSPHEDQPQHF. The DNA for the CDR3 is TGTGCCAGCAGCCCCCATGAGGATCAGCCCCAGCATTTT.

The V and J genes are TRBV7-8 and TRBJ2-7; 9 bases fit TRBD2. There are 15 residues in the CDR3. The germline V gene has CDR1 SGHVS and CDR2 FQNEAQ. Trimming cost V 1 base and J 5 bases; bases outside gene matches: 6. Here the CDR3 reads CASSLVGLAINEQYF. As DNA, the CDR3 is TGTGCCAGCAGCTTAGTGGGACTAGCAATCAACGAGCAGTACTTC.

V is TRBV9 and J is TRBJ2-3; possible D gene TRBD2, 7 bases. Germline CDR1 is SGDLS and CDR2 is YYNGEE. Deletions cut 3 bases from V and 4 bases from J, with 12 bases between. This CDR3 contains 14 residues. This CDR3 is CASSAGGGPDTQYF. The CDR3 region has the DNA TGTGCCAGCAGCGCTGGGGGGGGCCCAGATACGCAGTATTTT.